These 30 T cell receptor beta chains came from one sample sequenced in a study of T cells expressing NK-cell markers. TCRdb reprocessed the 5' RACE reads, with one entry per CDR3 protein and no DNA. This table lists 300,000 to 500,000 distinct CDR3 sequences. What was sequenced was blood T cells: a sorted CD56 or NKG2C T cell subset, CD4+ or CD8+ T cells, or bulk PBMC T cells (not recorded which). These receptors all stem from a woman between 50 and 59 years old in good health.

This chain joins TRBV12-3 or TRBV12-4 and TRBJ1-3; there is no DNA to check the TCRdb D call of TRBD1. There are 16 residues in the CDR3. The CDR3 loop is CASTRGGANSGNTIYF.

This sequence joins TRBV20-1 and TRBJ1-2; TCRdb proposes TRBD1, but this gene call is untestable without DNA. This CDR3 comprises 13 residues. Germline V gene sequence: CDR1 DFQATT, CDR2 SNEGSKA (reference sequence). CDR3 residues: CSARPGRDGGYTF.

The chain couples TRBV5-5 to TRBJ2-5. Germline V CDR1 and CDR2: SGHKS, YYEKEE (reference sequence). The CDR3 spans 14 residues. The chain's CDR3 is CASSLDGSQETQYF.

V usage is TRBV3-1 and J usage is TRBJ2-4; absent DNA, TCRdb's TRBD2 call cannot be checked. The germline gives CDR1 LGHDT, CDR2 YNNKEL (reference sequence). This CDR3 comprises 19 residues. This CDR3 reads CASSPFSGRAGGVKNIQYF.

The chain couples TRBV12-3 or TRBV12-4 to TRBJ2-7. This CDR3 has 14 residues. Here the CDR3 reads CASSWRGLTNEQYF.

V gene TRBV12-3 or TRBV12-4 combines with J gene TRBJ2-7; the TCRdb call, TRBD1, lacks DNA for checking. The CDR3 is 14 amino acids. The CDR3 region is CASSPTGGGDEQYF.

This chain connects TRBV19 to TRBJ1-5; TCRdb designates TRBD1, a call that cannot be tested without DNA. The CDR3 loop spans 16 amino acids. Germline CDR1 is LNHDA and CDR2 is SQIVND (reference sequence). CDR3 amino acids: CASRTGGASNGQPQHF.

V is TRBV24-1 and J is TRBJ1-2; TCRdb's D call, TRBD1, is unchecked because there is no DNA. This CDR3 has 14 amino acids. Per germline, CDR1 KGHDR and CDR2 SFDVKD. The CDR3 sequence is CATSDGPGIYGYTF.

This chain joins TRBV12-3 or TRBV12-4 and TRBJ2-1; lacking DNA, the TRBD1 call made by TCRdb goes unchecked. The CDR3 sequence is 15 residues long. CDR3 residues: CASSLTGATKLVRFF.

CDR3 protein: CAGGQVSYNEQFF. The chain employs TRBV2 and TRBJ2-1; the TRBD1 assignment by TCRdb is unverifiable without DNA. Germline V gives CDR1 SNHLY, CDR2 FYNNEI. CDR3 length equals 13 residues.

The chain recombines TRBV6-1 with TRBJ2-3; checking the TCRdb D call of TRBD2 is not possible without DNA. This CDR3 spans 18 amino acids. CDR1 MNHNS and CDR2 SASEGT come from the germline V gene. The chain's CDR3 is CASRGSGRAYARTDTQYF.

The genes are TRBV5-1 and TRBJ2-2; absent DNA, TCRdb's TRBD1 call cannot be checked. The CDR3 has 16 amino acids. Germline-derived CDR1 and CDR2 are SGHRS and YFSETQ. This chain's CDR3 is CASTLYGTGVTGELFF. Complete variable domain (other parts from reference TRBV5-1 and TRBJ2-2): KAGVTQTPRYLIKTRGQQVTLSCSPISGHRSVSWYQQTPGQGLQFLFEYFSETQRNKGNFPGRFSGRQFSNSRSEMNVSTLELGDSALYLCASTLYGTGVTGELFFGEGSRLTVL.

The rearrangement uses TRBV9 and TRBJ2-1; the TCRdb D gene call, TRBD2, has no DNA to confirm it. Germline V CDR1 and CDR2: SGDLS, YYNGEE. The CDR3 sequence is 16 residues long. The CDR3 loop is CASSPTRLAGVNEQFF.

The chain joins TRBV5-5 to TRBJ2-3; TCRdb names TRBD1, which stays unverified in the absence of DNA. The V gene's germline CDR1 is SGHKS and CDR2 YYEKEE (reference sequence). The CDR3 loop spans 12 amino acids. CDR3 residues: CASVRQDGTKYF.

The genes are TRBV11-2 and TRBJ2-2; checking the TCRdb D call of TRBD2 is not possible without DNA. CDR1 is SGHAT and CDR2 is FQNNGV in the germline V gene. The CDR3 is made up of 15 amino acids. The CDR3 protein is CASSKTSGDTGELFF.

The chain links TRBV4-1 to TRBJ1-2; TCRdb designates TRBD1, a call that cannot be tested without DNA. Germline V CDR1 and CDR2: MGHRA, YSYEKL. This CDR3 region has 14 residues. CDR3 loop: CASSQDLTGAGYTF.

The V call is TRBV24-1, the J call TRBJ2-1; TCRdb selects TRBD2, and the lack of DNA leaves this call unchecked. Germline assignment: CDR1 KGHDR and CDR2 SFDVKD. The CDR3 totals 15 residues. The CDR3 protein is CATSDSGTRTDEQFF.

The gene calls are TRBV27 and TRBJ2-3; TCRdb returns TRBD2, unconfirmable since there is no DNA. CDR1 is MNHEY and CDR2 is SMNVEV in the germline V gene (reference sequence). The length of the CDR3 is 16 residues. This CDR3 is CASSLGATSGMGTQYF.

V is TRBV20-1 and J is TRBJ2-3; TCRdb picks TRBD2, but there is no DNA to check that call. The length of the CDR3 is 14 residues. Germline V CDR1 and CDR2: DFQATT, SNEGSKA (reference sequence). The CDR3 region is CSAGTSGIADTQYF.

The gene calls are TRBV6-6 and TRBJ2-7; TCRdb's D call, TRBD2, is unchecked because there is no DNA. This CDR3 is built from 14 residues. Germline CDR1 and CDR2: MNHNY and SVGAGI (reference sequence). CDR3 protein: CASRRLAGGSEQYF.

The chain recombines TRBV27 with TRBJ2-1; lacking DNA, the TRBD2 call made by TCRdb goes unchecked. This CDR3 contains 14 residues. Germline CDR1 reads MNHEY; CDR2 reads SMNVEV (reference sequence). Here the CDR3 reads CASSSSGIYNEQFF.

CDR3: CSARDVAGLVETQYF. The V gene is TRBV20-1, the J gene TRBJ2-5; there is no DNA to check the TCRdb D call of TRBD2. Germline-derived CDR1 and CDR2 are DFQATT and SNEGSKA (reference sequence). The CDR3 consists of 15 residues.

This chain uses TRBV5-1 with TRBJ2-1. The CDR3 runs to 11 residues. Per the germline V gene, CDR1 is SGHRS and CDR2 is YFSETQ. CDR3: CASSVVNEQFF. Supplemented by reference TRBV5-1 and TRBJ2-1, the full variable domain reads KAGVTQTPRYLIKTRGQQVTLSCSPISGHRSVSWYQQTPGQGLQFLFEYFSETQRNKGNFPGRFSGRQFSNSRSEMNVSTLELGDSALYLCASSVVNEQFFGPGTRLTVL.

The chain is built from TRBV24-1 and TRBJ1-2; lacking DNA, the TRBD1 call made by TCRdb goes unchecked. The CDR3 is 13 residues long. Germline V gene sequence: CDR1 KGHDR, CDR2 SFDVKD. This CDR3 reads CATSRPGDYGYTF.

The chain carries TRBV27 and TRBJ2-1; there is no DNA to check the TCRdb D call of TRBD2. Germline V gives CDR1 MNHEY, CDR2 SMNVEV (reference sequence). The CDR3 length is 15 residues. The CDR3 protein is CASSFLAFKDNEQFF.

CDR3 sequence: CASSFTAGTVETQYF. The gene calls are TRBV7-2 and TRBJ2-5; TCRdb's D call, TRBD2, is unchecked because there is no DNA. The germline V gene has CDR1 SGHTA and CDR2 FQGNSA. This CDR3 has 15 amino acids.

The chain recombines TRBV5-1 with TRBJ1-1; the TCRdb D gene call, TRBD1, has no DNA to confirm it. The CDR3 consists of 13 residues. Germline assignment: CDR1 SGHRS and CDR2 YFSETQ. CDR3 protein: CASGGGLNTEAFF.

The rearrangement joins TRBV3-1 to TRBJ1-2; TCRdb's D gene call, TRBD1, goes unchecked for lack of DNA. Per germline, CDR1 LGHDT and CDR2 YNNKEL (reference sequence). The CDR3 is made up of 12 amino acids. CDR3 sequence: CASQGAGYGYTF.

CDR3 amino acids: CSVEYGYEQYF. This chain joins TRBV29-1 and TRBJ2-7. CDR1 and CDR2 from the germline V gene are SQVTM and ANQGSEA. The CDR3 length is 11 residues.

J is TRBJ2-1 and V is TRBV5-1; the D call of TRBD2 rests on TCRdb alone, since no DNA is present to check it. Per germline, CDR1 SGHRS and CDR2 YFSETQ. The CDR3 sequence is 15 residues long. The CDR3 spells CASSARESRNNEQFF. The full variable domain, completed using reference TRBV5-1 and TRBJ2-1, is KAGVTQTPRYLIKTRGQQVTLSCSPISGHRSVSWYQQTPGQGLQFLFEYFSETQRNKGNFPGRFSGRQFSNSRSEMNVSTLELGDSALYLCASSARESRNNEQFFGPGTRLTVL.